This TCR beta chain was identified in a study of human T cells and chemical hapten exposure. Study-level information: Each week of the roughly 26-week study, patients had diphenylcyclopropenone applied to the scalp. The study's findings and limits: The number of TCRs over 1 in 1000 frequency stayed unchanged after DPC.

The time point: pre-sensitization, week 0. The treatment: therapeutic diphenylcyclopropenone sensitization with weekly scalp DPC. Blood draws came first, before each patch test. Trimming took 6 bases from V and 0 from J, leaving 15 bases between them. CDR1 and CDR2 from the germline V gene are MDHEN and SYDVKM. The CDR3 has 16 residues. Study processing details: Sample TCR counts, which ranged from 23,224 to 690,600, had a median of approximately 95,000. One entry per CDR3 protein results from TCRdb running MiXCR on the RACE reads. None of the V and J calls come from the authors' own analysis; TCRdb made them. The table has approximately 400,000 distinct CDR3 sequences, less than 6.5% seen once; the top ten hold just over 2.5%. This clonotype was observed once. The antigen is undetermined. A read error may be the cause here, since a much bigger clone is one base away.

The chain links TRBV28 to TRBJ1-3; TRBD1 is a possible D gene (5 bases). The sequences come from whole blood, collected in connection with sensitization to the hapten diphenylcyclopropenone (DPC). The sequence derives from a woman aged 50 to 60 with alopecia areata. Some clones in this sample may be carry-over from other donors' samples. CDR3 region: CASSFEGTHSGNTIYF. The DNA for the CDR3 is TGTGCCAGCAGCTTTGAGGGGACCCACTCTGGAAACACCATATATTTT.